The 26 T cell receptor beta chains presented below share a single source sample, sequenced in a study of regulatory T cells in long-lasting Graves disease. Described time point: newly diagnosed GD, antithyroid drugs for less than 3 months. After RNA was extracted from PBMCs, the TCR library was made from it. Arm-PCR with iRepertoire HTBI primers amplified the CDR3 regions for these TCR beta libraries. MiXCR, run by TCRdb on the multiplex PCR reads, gives a single entry per CDR3 protein. The table includes approximately 390,000 distinct CDR3 sequences, about 16% detected once. These same records also appear under a second study, on T cells in Graves' hyperthyroidism and ophthalmopathy.

This sample comprised peripheral blood mononuclear cells (PBMCs), obtained at new diagnosis, from a patient treated with antithyroid drugs. Every receptor here comes from a young woman with Graves disease.

This clonotype was counted ten times or more. V is TRBV3-1 and J is TRBJ2-7; 9 bases are a match to TRBD1. The CDR3 totals 15 residues. With 0 bases clipped from V and 6 bases from J, the junction kept 6 bases outside the gene matches. Germline CDR1 LGHDT, CDR2 YNNKEL (reference sequence). CDR3: CASSQEPGQGGEQYF. The CDR3 nucleotides are TGTGCCAGCAGCCAAGAACCGGGACAGGGTGGCGAGCAGTACTTC.

The chain employs TRBV28 and TRBJ2-7; possible D gene TRBD2, 5 bases. This CDR3 has 13 residues. Germline V gene sequence: CDR1 MDHEN, CDR2 SYDVKM. V lost 1 base and J 3 bases, leaving 7 bases between the germline ends. The CDR3 sequence: CASSLSGNYEQYF. The CDR3 coding sequence is TGTGCCAGCAGTTTATCGGGGAACTACGAGCAGTACTTC.

CDR3 residues: CASSQDPSGSRSADTQYF. As DNA, the CDR3 is TGTGCCAGCAGCCAAGATCCCAGCGGGAGCCGGAGCGCAGATACGCAGTATTTT. The chain couples TRBV4-2 to TRBJ2-3; 8 bases fit TRBD2. V was pared by 0 bases and J by 4 bases, with 12 bases of the junction left unmatched. The germline CDR1 and CDR2 sequences are LGHNA and YNFKEQ. The CDR3 is 18 amino acids.

The CDR3 here is CASSVGNWDEQYF. The DNA of the CDR3 is TGTGCCAGCAGCGTAGGTAACTGGGACGAGCAGTACTTC. V is TRBV9 and J is TRBJ2-7; D gene ambiguous. Germline V gives CDR1 SGDLS, CDR2 YYNGEE. This CDR3 comprises 13 residues. Between the trimmed V and J ends, which lost 0 bases and 5 bases, there was a span of 9 bases.

The chain combines TRBV20-1 with TRBJ2-7, with a possible D match to TRBD1 (6 bases). V was pared by 5 bases and J by 7 bases, with 27 bases between. The V gene's germline CDR1 is DFQATT and CDR2 SNEGSKA (reference sequence). The CDR3 contains 16 residues. The CDR3 protein is CSARNLRDIETGEQYF. CDR3 nucleotide sequence: TGCAGTGCTCGAAACCTCCGGGACATCGAGACCGGGGAGCAGTACTTC.

This clonotype appeared many times. In nucleotides, the CDR3 is TGTGCCAGTAGTAGTCGGCGGGAGGATATGGCCGGGGAGCTGTTTTTT. It is translated as CASSSRREDMAGELFF. The rearrangement joins TRBV19 to TRBJ2-2, with 8 bases fitting TRBD2. This CDR3 comprises 16 residues. Germline V gives CDR1 LNHDA, CDR2 SQIVND (reference sequence). Trimming at V came to 4 bases and at J to 6 bases, leaving 10 bases not matched to a gene.

This clonotype was counted many times. The rearrangement uses TRBV7-2 and TRBJ2-5; 8 bases are shared with TRBD1. The CDR3 contains 13 residues. Trimming cost V 5 bases and J 8 bases; bases outside gene matches: 7. Germline assignment: CDR1 SGHTA and CDR2 FQGNSA. In DNA, the CDR3 is TGTGCCAGCAGCGCCGGACAGGGAAGAACCCAGTACTTC. Translated, it gives CASSAGQGRTQYF.

In regard to this clonotype: One junction end does not reproduce the germline sequence, and a read error may be involved. The chain employs TRBV27 and TRBJ2-7, with 8 bases identical to TRBD1. There are 14 residues in the CDR3. Germline V gene lookup returns CDR1 MNHEY and CDR2 SMNVEV (reference sequence). CDR3 in DNA: TGTGCCAGCAGTGCCGGGACAGGTCGCTACGAGCTGTACTTC. Translating gives CASSAGTGRYELYF.

Notes on this clonotype: Since a much larger clone is just one base distant, this may be a read error. V and J are TRBV14 and TRBJ2-3; 15 nucleotides line up with TRBD2. CDR3 size: 16 residues. Germline V gives CDR1 SGHDN, CDR2 FVKESK. CDR3 region: CTSSQGLAGGPNTQYF. Written as DNA, the CDR3 is TGTACCAGCAGCCAAGGACTAGCGGGAGGGCCAAATACGCAGTATTTT.

Many counts were recorded for this clonotype. This chain links TRBV4-1 with TRBJ2-5; 14 nucleotides align to TRBD2. CDR3 length: 15 amino acids. Germline V gene lookup returns CDR1 MGHRA and CDR2 YSYEKL. J was trimmed by 5 bases and V by 3 bases; bases with no gene match: 2. The CDR3 DNA reads TGCGCCAGCAGCCAGGGACTAGCGGGAGTGGAGACCCAGTACTTC. Translation gives CASSQGLAGVETQYF.

J is TRBJ2-1 and V is TRBV7-9, with 10 bases lining up with TRBD2. CDR1 is SEHNR, CDR2 FQNEAQ, per germline (reference sequence). The CDR3 loop spans 15 amino acids. After removal of 5 bases from V and 3 bases from J, the junction contained 4 bases not matched to a gene. The CDR3 nucleotides are TGTGCCAGCAGCGCACTAGCGGGGATCTACAATGAGCAGTTCTTC. It specifies CASSALAGIYNEQFF.

This clonotype was counted between two and nine times. The chain joins TRBV27 to TRBJ2-5; TRBD2 matches at 11 bases. Germline lookup yields CDR1 MNHEY and CDR2 SMNVEV (reference sequence). The V segment lost 6 bases and the J segment 5 bases; nucleotides outside the gene matches: 8. The CDR3 is 15 residues long. The CDR3 DNA reads as TGTGCCAGCAGCCCCACCGGGACTAGCGGCGAGACCCAGTACTTC. Translating it yields CASSPTGTSGETQYF.

In its sample, this clonotype was seen many times. Here the CDR3 reads CASSEGTAAAYGYTF. The CDR3 DNA reads as TGTGCCAGCAGTGAAGGGACAGCGGCTGCCTATGGCTACACCTTC. This sequence joins TRBV2 and TRBJ1-2; D possibly corresponds to TRBD1 (6 bases). This CDR3 is built from 15 residues. The V end was cut by 1 base, the J end by 4 bases, with 13 bases between. Germline V gene sequence: CDR1 SNHLY, CDR2 FYNNEI.

The chain uses TRBV2 and TRBJ2-3, with 12 bases fitting TRBD1. With 5 bases clipped from V and 7 bases from J, the junction kept 10 bases outside the gene matches. In germline, CDR1 is SNHLY, CDR2 FYNNEI. This CDR3 is built from 16 residues. In nucleotides, the CDR3 is TGTGCCAGCAGTTTGTCCGGGACAGGGGGCGTCCATACGCAGTATTTT. It yields the protein CASSLSGTGGVHTQYF.

The chain recombines TRBV5-1 with TRBJ1-6, with 8 positions matching TRBD1. J lost 4 bases, V lost 4 bases, and 7 bases had no gene match. The CDR3 is 16 residues long. CDR1 and CDR2 from the germline V gene are SGHRS and YFSETQ. The CDR3 here is CASSPDGQGYNSPLHF. DNA of the CDR3: TGCGCCAGCAGCCCAGACGGACAGGGTTATAATTCACCCCTCCACTTT.

This clonotype was counted many times. The V gene is TRBV28, the J gene TRBJ2-3; maybe TRBD1 (5 bases). Germline V CDR1 and CDR2: MDHEN, SYDVKM. Trimming shortened V by 3 bases and J by 1 base, and 14 bases separated the two germline ends. This CDR3 contains 16 residues. CDR3 in DNA: TGTGCCAGCAGTTTGCTAGGGCGGACACGCACAGATACGCAGTATTTT. Protein sequence: CASSLLGRTRTDTQYF.

The sample holds many counts of this clonotype. The chain recombines TRBV20-1 with TRBJ2-7, with 9 bases lining up with TRBD1. V lost 3 bases and J lost 4; bases outside the gene matches: 7. From germline, CDR1 is DFQATT and CDR2 SNEGSKA (reference sequence). This CDR3 spans 14 amino acids. The CDR3, as DNA: TGCAGTGCTAGGGAGGGGACAGGGCGGTACGAGCAGTACTTC. It specifies CSAREGTGRYEQYF.

There are a few counts of this clonotype. The chain couples TRBV12-3 or TRBV12-4 to TRBJ2-2; D is uncertain. This CDR3 spans 13 amino acids. V was clipped by 5 bases and J by 4 bases, with 8 bases between them. CDR3 nucleotides: TGTGCCAGCAGTCCACGACGCACCGGGGAGCTGTTTTTT. Amino acid sequence: CASSPRRTGELFF.

The chain joins TRBV6-1 to TRBJ2-2; 8 bases are shared with TRBD1. J gave up 5 bases and V 5 bases, and 10 bases lay outside the gene matches. This CDR3 comprises 16 residues. Per the germline V gene, CDR1 is MNHNS and CDR2 is SASEGT. CDR3 protein: CASSRSGQGKTGELFF. The CDR3 DNA is TGTGCCAGCAGTAGATCTGGACAGGGAAAGACCGGGGAGCTGTTTTTT.

The table lists this clonotype with many counts. The genes are TRBV28 and TRBJ1-5, with 12 bases lining up with TRBD1. Germline V lookup: CDR1 MDHEN, CDR2 SYDVKM. This CDR3 region has 14 residues. V was pared by 6 bases and J by 5 bases, with 2 bases of the junction left unmatched. CDR3 region: CASSGTGGYQPQHF. In DNA, the CDR3 is TGTGCCAGCAGCGGGACAGGGGGCTATCAGCCCCAGCATTTT.

This clonotype was detected many times. The chain joins TRBV12-3 or TRBV12-4 to TRBJ1-2; D is uncertain. V shed 4 bases and J shed 6 bases, with 9 bases lying between them. The CDR3 sequence is 12 residues long. CDR3 amino acids: CASSWSGDGYTF. The CDR3 DNA sequence: TGTGCCAGCAGTTGGTCTGGAGATGGCTACACCTTC.

The chain carries TRBV29-1 and TRBJ2-3; D tentatively fits TRBD1 or TRBD2 (5 bases each). CDR1 is SQVTM and CDR2 is ANQGSEA in the germline V gene. The CDR3 is 13 amino acids. Trimming took 2 bases from V and 5 from J, leaving 11 bases between them. The CDR3 spells CSVERGRGDTQYF. DNA of the CDR3: TGCAGCGTTGAAAGGGGTCGGGGAGATACGCAGTATTTT.

This clonotype was detected ten times or more. This chain joins TRBV12-3 or TRBV12-4 and TRBJ2-1, with unresolved D. Trimming took off 7 bases at V and 0 bases at J, with 7 bases between the two ends. The CDR3 has 13 amino acids. In nucleotides, the CDR3 is TGTGCCAGCACTCTCAGCTCCTACAATGAGCAGTTCTTC. This translates into CASTLSSYNEQFF.

This clonotype was observed at least ten times. V is TRBV5-1 and J is TRBJ1-1, with unresolved D. This CDR3 has 15 amino acids. Germline loops: CDR1 SGHRS, CDR2 YFSETQ. Trimming cost V 0 bases and J 1 base, with 10 bases left between them. In nucleotides, the CDR3 is TGCGCCAGCAGCTTGGGGGGAGCTACGAACACTGAAGCTTTCTTT. Its translation is CASSLGGATNTEAFF.

This clonotype was seen at least ten times. The chain couples TRBV7-8 to TRBJ2-1; no reliable D call. The CDR3 sequence is 16 residues long. The germline gives CDR1 SGHVS, CDR2 FQNEAQ. With 5 bases removed from V and 2 bases from J, the gap between germline ends came to 16 bases. The CDR3 nucleotides are TGTGCCAGCAGCCCAGCGCGTGTAGGTCCCTACAATGAGCAGTTCTTC. It yields the protein CASSPARVGPYNEQFF.

This clonotype has only a few counts. A junction end diverges from the germline sequence, so it may reflect a read error. The J gene is TRBJ2-1, the V gene TRBV7-7; no firm D call. The CDR3 runs 15 residues. Germline CDR1 and CDR2: SSHAT and FNYEAQ (reference sequence). CDR3 bases: TGTGCCAGCAGTTTAGAGAGGAGCTCCTACAATGAGCAGTTCTTC. Translation: CASSLERSSYNEQFF.